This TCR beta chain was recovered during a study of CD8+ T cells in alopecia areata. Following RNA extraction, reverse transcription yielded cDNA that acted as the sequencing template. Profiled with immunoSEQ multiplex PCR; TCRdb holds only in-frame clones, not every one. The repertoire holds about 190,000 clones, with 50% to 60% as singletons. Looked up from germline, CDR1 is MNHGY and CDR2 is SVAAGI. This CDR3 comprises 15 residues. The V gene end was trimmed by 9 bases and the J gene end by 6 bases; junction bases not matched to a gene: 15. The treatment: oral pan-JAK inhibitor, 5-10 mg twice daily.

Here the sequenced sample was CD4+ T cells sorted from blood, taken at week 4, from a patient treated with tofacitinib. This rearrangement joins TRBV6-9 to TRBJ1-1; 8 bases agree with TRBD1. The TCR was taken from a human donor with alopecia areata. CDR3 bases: TGTGCCAGTAAAGCCTACAGGGGGTTATGGTCTGAAGCTTTCTTT. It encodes CASKAYRGLWSEAFF.